Presented here are 10 T cell receptor beta chains from one specimen sequenced in a study of siplizumab effects on memory and regulatory T cells. Produced via immunoSEQ multiplex PCR; TCRdb's table is partial and in-frame only. The data contain approximately 20,000 clones, 44% of them seen just once; the ten biggest clones take up about 6.1%. No antigen is known for these receptors. Mixed lymphocyte reaction cells were cocultured at 37°C for more than five days. The sequenced material came from CFSE-low (dividing) CD4+ T cells sorted from an allogeneic mixed lymphocyte reaction. All receptors come from a human donor in good health; the cells came from an allogeneic mixed lymphocyte reaction. Some clones in this sample may be carry-over from other donors' samples.

CDR3 residues: CASSPGTSGGETQYF. The DNA for the CDR3 is TGTGCCAGCAGCCCAGGGACTAGCGGGGGGGAGACCCAGTACTTC. This chain joins TRBV9 and TRBJ2-5, with 15 bases lining up with TRBD2. There are 15 residues in the CDR3. Germline V gives CDR1 SGDLS, CDR2 YYNGEE. J was trimmed by 5 bases and V by 4 bases; bases with no gene match: 3.

The genes are TRBV29-1 and TRBJ2-1; D might be TRBD2 (5 bases). The V end was cut by 7 bases, the J end by 2 bases, with 12 bases between. The CDR3 consists of 13 residues. Germline assignment: CDR1 SQVTM and CDR2 ANQGSEA. The CDR3: CSGLGEPYNEQFF. The CDR3 DNA follows: TGCAGCGGACTCGGGGAACCCTACAATGAGCAGTTCTTC.

The chain couples TRBV25-1 to TRBJ2-5, with a possible D match to TRBD1 (6 bases). V lost 8 bases and J lost 5, with 12 bases in between. This CDR3 region has 12 residues. Germline V gene lookup returns CDR1 MGHDK and CDR2 SYGVNS. The chain's CDR3 is CASGQLLETQYF. The CDR3 coding sequence is TGTGCCAGCGGACAGCTCTTGGAGACCCAGTACTTC. Based on the CDR3 plus reference TRBV25-1 and TRBJ2-5, the full variable domain is EADIYQTPRYLVIGTGKKITLECSQTMGHDKMYWYQQDPGMELHLIHYSYGVNSTEKGDLSSESTVSRIRTEHFPLTLESARPSHTSQYLCASGQLLETQYFGPGTRLLVL.

This clone was recorded a few times. V and J are TRBV6-6 and TRBJ2-2, with D tentatively TRBD1 (5 bases). CDR3 length: 15 residues. With 7 bases removed from V and 2 bases from J, the gap between germline ends came to 14 bases. Germline CDR1 MNHNY, CDR2 SVGAGI (reference sequence). CDR3 DNA: TGTGCCAGCACAGGGCAGATTCGAAACACCGGGGAGCTGTTTTTT. It codes for CASTGQIRNTGELFF.

This sequence joins TRBV5-1 and TRBJ1-6; D call uncertain. CDR3 length: 14 amino acids. The germline CDR1 and CDR2 sequences are SGHRS and YFSETQ. V was cut by 0 bases and J by 4 bases, with 5 bases left in between. The CDR3 here is CASSLGIYNSPLHF. DNA of the CDR3: TGCGCCAGCAGCTTGGGTATTTATAATTCACCCCTCCACTTT.

This clone was seen only a few times. The CDR3 protein is CASSSLSGSTYEQYF. The CDR3 region has the DNA TGTGCCAGCAGCTCCCTGAGCGGGAGTACCTACGAGCAGTACTTC. The gene calls are TRBV7-9 and TRBJ2-7; 8 bases line up with TRBD2. The V gene's germline CDR1 is SEHNR and CDR2 FQNEAQ (reference sequence). CDR3 size: 15 residues. V lost 4 bases, J lost 2 bases, and 7 bases stayed unmatched.

This sequence joins TRBV7-6 and TRBJ2-7, with D perhaps matching TRBD2 (6 bases). Germline CDR1 is SGHVS and CDR2 is FNYEAQ. V was clipped by 5 bases and J by 5 bases, with 16 bases between them. CDR3 length: 14 amino acids. CDR3 protein: CASSLEEGFNEQYF. The CDR3 DNA reads TGTGCCAGCAGCCTAGAGGAGGGCTTCAACGAGCAGTACTTC.

With respect to this clone: This may be a read error: a much more frequent sequence differs by one nucleotide. This sequence joins TRBV7-6 and TRBJ1-1; D gene unclear. Looked up from germline, CDR1 is SGHVS and CDR2 is FNYEAQ. V was clipped by 0 bases and J by 1 base, with 3 bases between them. The CDR3 contains 13 residues. DNA for the CDR3: TGTGCCAGCAGCTTAGCGGAGAACACTGAAGCTTTCTTT. Translating it yields CASSLAENTEAFF. Looking up the rest from reference TRBV7-6 and TRBJ1-1 gives the full variable domain: GAGVSQSPRYKVTKRGQDVALRCDPISGHVSLYWYRQALGQGPEFLTYFNYEAQQDKSGLPNDRFSAERPEGSISTLTIQRTEQRDSAMYRCASSLAENTEAFFGQGTRLTVV.

The gene calls are TRBV18 and TRBJ2-1; D call uncertain. This CDR3 spans 12 amino acids. The germline gives CDR1 KGHSH, CDR2 LQKENI. Trimming removed 1 base at V and 8 bases at J, with 6 bases between. CDR3 region: CASSPLRHEQFF. The CDR3 nucleotides are TGTGCCAGCTCACCACTCAGACATGAGCAGTTCTTC.

This clone qualifies as medium-sized. CDR3 sequence (DNA): TGTGCCAGCAGCTTAATCTCTAGCGGAGCTGCAGATACGCAGTATTTT. Its protein product is CASSLISSGAADTQYF. J is TRBJ2-3 and V is TRBV11-2; TRBD2 matches at 7 bases. V shed 2 bases and J 4 bases; nucleotides not matched to a gene: 9. This CDR3 is 16 amino acids long. Germline CDR1 and CDR2: SGHAT and FQNNGV.